These 3 T cell receptor beta chains came from one sample sequenced in a study of cytomegalovirus exposure and HLA in healthy donors. In the PCR, 60 Vbeta and 13 Jbeta primers were used. Method: immunoSEQ multiplex PCR; TCRdb's copy keeps in-frame clones and lacks some. The table shows 99,000 or so clones, with around 79% occurring only once. The sample was PBMCs. The receptors derive from a man aged 60 to 69 in good health and CMV-seropositive.

This rearrangement joins TRBV6-5 to TRBJ2-7, with 10 bases identical to TRBD2. V lost 4 bases and J lost 3; bases outside the gene matches: 9. The CDR3 contains 16 residues. CDR1 MNHEY and CDR2 SVGAGI come from the germline V gene. In nucleotides, the CDR3 is TGTGCCAGCAGTTCGTCCCCTAGCGGGGGAAACTACGAGCAGTACTTC. Translation gives CASSSSPSGGNYEQYF.

This CDR3 is CASSLKQANYEQYF. CDR3 coding DNA: TGTGCCAGCAGTTTGAAGCAGGCCAATTACGAGCAGTACTTC. The chain employs TRBV28 and TRBJ2-7, with no clear D. Trimming shortened V by 3 bases and J by 4 bases, and 13 bases separated the two germline ends. The CDR3 consists of 14 residues. Germline-derived CDR1 and CDR2 are MDHEN and SYDVKM.

The rearrangement links TRBV28 to TRBJ2-1, with 11 bases fitting TRBD2. V gave up 6 bases and J gave up 4 bases; unmatched junction bases: 5. The V gene's germline CDR1 is MDHEN and CDR2 SYDVKM. This CDR3 has 15 residues. The CDR3 is CASSPPSGGYNEQFF. The CDR3, as DNA: TGTGCCAGCAGCCCCCCTAGCGGGGGGTACAATGAGCAGTTCTTC.